This is a list of T cell receptor beta chains from one sample in a study of response to subunit inactivated influenza vaccine. TCRdb reprocessed the RT-PCR reads with MiXCR, giving one entry per CDR3 protein. This sample has about 300,000 distinct CDR3 sequences; roughly a fifth occur once, and the top ten carry roughly a tenth. Sample: PBMCs from blood, taken less than 22 months after vaccination. Receptor source: a man between 45 and 75 years old who received an inactivated influenza vaccine. CDR3s include the opening cysteine and the closing phenylalanine or tryptophan. Fields, in order: J gene, V gene, CDR3 protein.

TRBJ1-1 | TRBV3-1 | CASRLEGTEAFF
TRBJ2-5 | TRBV7-9 | CASSSGGWYQETQYF
TRBJ1-5 | TRBV4-1 | CASSRSTGASNQPQHF
TRBJ2-1 | TRBV27 | CASSLSTGRNEQFF
TRBJ1-1 | TRBV3-1 | CASSQDVRHTEAFF
TRBJ1-1 | TRBV5-1 | CASSKGGAKAEAFF
TRBJ1-2 | TRBV5-1 | CASSLGDANYGYTF
TRBJ1-2 | TRBV7-2 | CASSYRDIFVFHGYTF
TRBJ2-7 | TRBV19 | CASSASRGNYEQYF
TRBJ1-4 | TRBV28 | CASSQDRGNEKLFF